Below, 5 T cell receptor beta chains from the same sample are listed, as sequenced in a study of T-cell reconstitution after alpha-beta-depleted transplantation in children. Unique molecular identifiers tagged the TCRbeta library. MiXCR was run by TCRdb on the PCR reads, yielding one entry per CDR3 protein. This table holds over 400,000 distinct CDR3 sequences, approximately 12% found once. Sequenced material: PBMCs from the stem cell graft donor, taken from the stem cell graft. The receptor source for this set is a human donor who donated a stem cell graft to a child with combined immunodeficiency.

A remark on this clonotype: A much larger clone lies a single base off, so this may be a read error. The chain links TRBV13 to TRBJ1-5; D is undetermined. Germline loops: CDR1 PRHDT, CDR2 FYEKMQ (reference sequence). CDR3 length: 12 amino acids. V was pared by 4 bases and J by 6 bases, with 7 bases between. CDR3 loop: CASSSKGQPQHF. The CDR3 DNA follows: TGTGCCAGCAGCTCGAAAGGTCAGCCCCAGCATTTT.

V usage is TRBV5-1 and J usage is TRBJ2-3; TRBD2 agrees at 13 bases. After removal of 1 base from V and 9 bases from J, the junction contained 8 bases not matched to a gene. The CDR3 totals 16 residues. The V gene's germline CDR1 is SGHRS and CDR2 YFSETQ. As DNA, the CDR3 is TGCGCCAGCAGCTTGAAACTAGCGGGAGGGCAGTTCACGCAGTATTTT. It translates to CASSLKLAGGQFTQYF.

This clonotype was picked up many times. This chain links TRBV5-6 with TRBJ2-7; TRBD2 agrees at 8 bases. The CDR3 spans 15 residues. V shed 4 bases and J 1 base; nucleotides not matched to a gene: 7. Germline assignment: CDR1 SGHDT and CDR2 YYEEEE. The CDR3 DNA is TGTGCCAGCAGCCCGACCGGGACTAGTTCCTACGAGCAGTACTTC. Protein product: CASSPTGTSSYEQYF.

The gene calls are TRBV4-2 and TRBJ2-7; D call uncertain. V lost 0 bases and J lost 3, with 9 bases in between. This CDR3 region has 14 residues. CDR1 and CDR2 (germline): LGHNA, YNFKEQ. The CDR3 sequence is CASSQEFLDYEQYF. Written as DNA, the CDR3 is TGTGCCAGCAGCCAAGAGTTCCTGGACTACGAGCAGTACTTC.

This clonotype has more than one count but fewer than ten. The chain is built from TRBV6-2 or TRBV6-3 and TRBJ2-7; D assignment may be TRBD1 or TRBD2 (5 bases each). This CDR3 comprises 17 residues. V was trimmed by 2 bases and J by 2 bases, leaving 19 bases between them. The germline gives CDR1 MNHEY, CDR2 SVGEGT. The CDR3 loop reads CASSYDAGATLTYEQYF. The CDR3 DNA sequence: TGTGCCAGCAGTTACGACGCCGGGGCCACCCTGACCTACGAGCAGTACTTC.